This T cell receptor (beta chain) was retrieved from a study of T cells in Graves' hyperthyroidism and ophthalmopathy. V lost 2 bases and J lost 10, with 9 bases in between. The CDR3 consists of 12 residues. This clonotype was picked up many times. Amplified TCR beta CDR3 regions came from RNA transcripts. First-round RT-PCR of the TCR CDR3 relied on the HTBI primer set. A single record per CDR3 protein comes from TCRdb applying MiXCR to the multiplex PCR reads. The sample consists of around 250,000 distinct CDR3 sequences, about 14% of them appearing once. Input material: blood. V usage is TRBV12-3 or TRBV12-4 and J usage is TRBJ2-1; the D is unclear. The TCR was taken from a woman aged 40 to 50 with Graves' hyperthyroidism that later progressed to Graves' ophthalmopathy. The CDR3 region is CASSLSVSEQFF. In DNA, the CDR3 is TGTGCCAGCAGTTTAAGTGTATCCGAGCAGTTCTTC.